This TCR beta chain appears in the sequencing data of a study of cytomegalovirus exposure and HLA in healthy donors. V lost 6 bases and J lost 2, with 14 bases in between. In germline, CDR1 is SGHTA, CDR2 FQGNSA. The CDR3 runs to 14 residues. It was with 60 Vbeta and 13 Jbeta primers that the PCR ran. The protocol was immunoSEQ multiplex PCR, while the TCRdb copy is restricted to in-frame clones and leaves out a portion. The sample yields roughly 90,000 clones, approximately 80% seen once. This TCR was sampled from a man aged 30 to 39 in good health and CMV-seropositive. The chain recombines TRBV7-2 with TRBJ2-7; TRBD1 is a possible D gene (6 bases). The sequenced sample consisted of PBMCs. The CDR3 here is CASRPGTPTYEQYF. The CDR3 nucleotides read TGTGCCAGCAGACCCGGGACACCTACCTACGAGCAGTACTTC.